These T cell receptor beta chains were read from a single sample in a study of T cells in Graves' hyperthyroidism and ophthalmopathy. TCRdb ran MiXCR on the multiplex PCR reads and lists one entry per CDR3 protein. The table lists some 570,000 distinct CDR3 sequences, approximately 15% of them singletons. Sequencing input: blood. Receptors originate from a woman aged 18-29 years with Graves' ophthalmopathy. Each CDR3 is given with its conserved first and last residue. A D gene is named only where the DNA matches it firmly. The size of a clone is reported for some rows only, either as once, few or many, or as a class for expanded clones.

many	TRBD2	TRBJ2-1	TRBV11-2	TGTGCCAGCAGCTTAGAGGGCCGGGGGGGCCGGGACAATGAGCAGTTCTTC	CASSLEGRGGRDNEQFF
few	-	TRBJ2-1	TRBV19	TGTGCCAGTAGTATTTCCGGAGTTTTTCGCAATGAGCAGTTCTTC	CASSISGVFRNEQFF
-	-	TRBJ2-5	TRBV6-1	TGTGCCAGCAGCCACACTTCCAGGGGCCTACAAGAGACCCAGTACTTC	CASSHTSRGLQETQYF
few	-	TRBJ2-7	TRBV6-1	TGTGCCAGCAGTGAAAGGCGGGCGGAGTTCGGGGGTCGGGAGCAGTACTTC	CASSERRAEFGGREQYF
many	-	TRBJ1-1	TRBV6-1	TGTGCCAGCAGTCTAGACCCGGAAGGCACTGAAGCTTTCTTT	CASSLDPEGTEAFF
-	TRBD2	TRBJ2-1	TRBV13	TGTGCCAGCAGCCCAGGGTCTAGCGGGAGTCGTGAGCAGTTCTTC	CASSPGSSGSREQFF
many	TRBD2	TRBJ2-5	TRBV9	TGTGCCAGCAGCTCCCGAGGAGCGGGGAGAGAGACCCAGTACTTC	CASSSRGAGRETQYF
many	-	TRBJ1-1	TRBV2	TGTGCCAGCAAGAAAGAGGGGATGAACACTGAAGCTTTCTTT	CASKKEGMNTEAFF
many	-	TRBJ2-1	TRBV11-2	TGTGCCAGCAGCATCGGGCAAAACGGTGAGCAGTTCTTC	CASSIGQNGEQFF
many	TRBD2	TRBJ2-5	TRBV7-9	TGTGCCAGCAGCCCAACCTGGACTAGCGGGATGAGCGGAGAGACCCAGTACTTC	CASSPTWTSGMSGETQYF
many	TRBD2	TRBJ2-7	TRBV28	TGTGCCAGCAGCGGACTAGCGGGTGTCGACGAGCAGTACTTC	CASSGLAGVDEQYF
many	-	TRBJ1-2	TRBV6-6	TGTGCCAGCAGTTACGGGGTCGCAGGCAACTATGGCTACACCTTC	CASSYGVAGNYGYTF
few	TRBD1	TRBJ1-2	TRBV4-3	TGCGCCAGCAGCCAAGATCGGGGACAGGGGATCTATGGCTACACCTTC	CASSQDRGQGIYGYTF
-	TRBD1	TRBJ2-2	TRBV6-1	TGTGCCAGCAGCCCTCCGGGACAGGGGATAACCGGGGAGCTGTTTTTT	CASSPPGQGITGELFF
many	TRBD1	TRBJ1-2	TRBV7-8	TGTGCCAGCAGCTTATCAACGAGGGTCCAGGGGGCATATGGCTACACCTTC	CASSLSTRVQGAYGYTF
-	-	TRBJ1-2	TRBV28	TGTGCCAGCAGTTTAGGGGGTGGGGTATTTATCTATGGCTACACCTTC	CASSLGGGVFIYGYTF
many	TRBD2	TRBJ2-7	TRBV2	TGTGCCAGCATCGCAGGACTAGCGAGCTCCTACGAGCAGTACTTC	CASIAGLASSYEQYF
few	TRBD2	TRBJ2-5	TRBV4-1	TGCGCCAGCAGCCAAGCGGGACTAGCTCATGAGACCCAGTACTTC	CASSQAGLAHETQYF
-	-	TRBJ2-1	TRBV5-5	TGTGCCAGCAGCTTTACAGCCCACAATGAGCAGTTCTTC	CASSFTAHNEQFF
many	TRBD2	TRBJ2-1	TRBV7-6	TGTGCCAGCAGCTCGCCGACTAGCGGGGGTTCCTACAATGAGCAGTTCTTC	CASSSPTSGGSYNEQFF
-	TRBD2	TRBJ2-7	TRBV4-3	TGCGCCAGCAGCCGAGAGGCGGGAGGGCCGGGGGAGCAGTACTTC	CASSREAGGPGEQYF
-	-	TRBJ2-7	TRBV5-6	TGTGCCAGCAGCCCTGGGCCAGCGTCCTACGAGCAGTACTTC	CASSPGPASYEQYF
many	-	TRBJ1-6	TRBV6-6	TGTGCCAGCAGTTACTCGATTGGGGTACGCTATAATTCACCCCTCCACTTT	CASSYSIGVRYNSPLHF
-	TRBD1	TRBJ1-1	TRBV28	TGTGCCACCTGGGACAGGGGCCCCACTGAAGCTTTCTTT	CATWDRGPTEAFF
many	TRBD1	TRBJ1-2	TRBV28	TGTGCCAGCAGGGGACAGGGAAACTATGGCTACACCTTC	CASRGQGNYGYTF
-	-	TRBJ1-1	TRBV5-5	TGTGCCAGCAGGGTGGGTCTAAGGACTGAAGCTTTCTTT	CASRVGLRTEAFF
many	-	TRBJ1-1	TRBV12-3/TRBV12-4	TGTGCCAGCAGTTTAGAAGGCAAGAACACTGAAGCTTTCTTT	CASSLEGKNTEAFF
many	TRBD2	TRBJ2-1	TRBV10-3	TGTGCCATCAGTGAGGATGGGGAGGGCCTATACAATGAGCAGTTCTTC	CAISEDGEGLYNEQFF
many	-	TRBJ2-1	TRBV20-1	TGCAGTGCCTCGACTGGGGCCTACAATGAGCAGTTCTTC	CSASTGAYNEQFF
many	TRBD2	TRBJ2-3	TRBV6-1	TGTGCCAGCAGGATACTTCGTGGTAGCGGGACGACAGATACGCAGTATTTT	CASRILRGSGTTDTQYF
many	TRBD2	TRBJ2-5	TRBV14	TGTGCCAGCAGCTCTGGACTAGCTTACGGGACCCAGTACTTC	CASSSGLAYGTQYF
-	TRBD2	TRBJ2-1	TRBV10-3	TGTGCCATCAGTGAGTCCCCCGGGACTAGCGGGAGAGTGGAGTACAATGAGCAGTTCTTC	CAISESPGTSGRVEYNEQFF
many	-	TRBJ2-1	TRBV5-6	TGTGCCAGCAGCTTGGAGTCGAGGGGGGCCTACAATGAGCAGTTCTTC	CASSLESRGAYNEQFF
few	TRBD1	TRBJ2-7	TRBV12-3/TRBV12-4	TGTGCCAGCAGTCGTAGACAGGGTAGCCTCTCCTACGAGCAGTACTTC	CASSRRQGSLSYEQYF
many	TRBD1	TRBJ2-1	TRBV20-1	TGCAGTGCTAGACAGGGGGCCTACAATGAGCAGTTCTTC	CSARQGAYNEQFF
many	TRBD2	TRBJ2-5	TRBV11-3	TGTGCCAGCAGCCCGGGACTAGCGCAGAAGACCCAGTACTTC	CASSPGLAQKTQYF
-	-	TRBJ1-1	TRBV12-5	TGTGCTAGTGGTAGGGGTTGGACTGAAGCTTTCTTT	CASGRGWTEAFF
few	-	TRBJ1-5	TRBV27	TGTGCCAGCGCCTATAGAGGGGTCTACAGCAATCAGCCCCAGCATTTT	CASAYRGVYSNQPQHF
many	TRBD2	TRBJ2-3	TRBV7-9	TGTGCCAGCAGATACCTAGCGGGAGGAGAAGATACGCAGTATTTT	CASRYLAGGEDTQYF
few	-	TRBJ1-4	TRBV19	TGTGCCAGTTCCGGAGGGTACGGTCATGAAAAACTGTTTTTT	CASSGGYGHEKLFF
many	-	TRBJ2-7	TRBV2	TGTGCCAGCACTAAGTCAGGGACCTCCGAGCAGTACTTC	CASTKSGTSEQYF
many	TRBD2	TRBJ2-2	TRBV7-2	TGTGCCAGCAGCTTAGTCCCAGCGGGAGGGCCGACCGGGGAGCTGTTTTTT	CASSLVPAGGPTGELFF
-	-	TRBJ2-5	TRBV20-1	TGCAGTGCCGAAGGGGGAAAGACCCAGTACTTC	CSAEGGKTQYF
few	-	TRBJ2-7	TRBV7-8	TGTGCCAGCAGCGCAGGGTATATGTACGAGCAGTACTTC	CASSAGYMYEQYF
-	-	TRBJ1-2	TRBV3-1	TGTGCCAGCAGCCCCAACCAGCAGGGCTACACCTTC	CASSPNQQGYTF
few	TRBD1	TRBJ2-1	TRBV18	TGTGCCAGCTCACCCGGCCAGGGGGCCTACAATGAGCTGTTCTTC	CASSPGQGAYNELFF